The rows below give T cell receptor beta chains drawn from one sample of a study of blood T cells in healthy people across ages. TCRdb re-called the 5' RACE reads with MiXCR, one entry per CDR3 protein. The sample records about 1.1 million distinct CDR3 sequences, more than 30% being singletons. Sequenced sample: blood. The origin of the receptors is a man younger than 30 in good health. Each CDR3 is given with its conserved first and last residue. A D gene is named only where the DNA matches it firmly. Not all rows give a size; the values are once, few, many and, for expanded clones, a class.

cdr3_length,d_call,j_call,clone_size,v_call,cdr3_nt,cdr3_aa
15,TRBD2,TRBJ2-6,-,TRBV6-2/TRBV6-3,TGTGTCTTAGCGGGTTATTTTTCTGGGGCCAACGTCCTGACTTTC,CVLAGYFSGANVLTF
15,TRBD1,TRBJ1-1,-,TRBV15,TGTGCCACCAGCCAAGCCGGACAGGTGAGCACTGAAGCTTTCTTT,CATSQAGQVSTEAFF
14,-,TRBJ1-2,few,TRBV12-1,TGTGCCAGCAGCTTCCGGGACAGAGTCTATGGCTACACCTTC,CASSFRDRVYGYTF
14,TRBD1,TRBJ1-1,-,TRBV29-1,TGCAGCGAGCCTCAGGGGGCCTTTGACACTGAAGCTTTCTTT,CSEPQGAFDTEAFF
13,-,TRBJ1-2,few,TRBV20-1,TGCAGTGCTAACCAAGGTAGCGGGTATGGCTACACCTTC,CSANQGSGYGYTF
15,-,TRBJ1-2,-,TRBV5-1,TGCGCCAGCAGCCCCTCCCTGGCAGGGCGGTATGGCTACACCTTC,CASSPSLAGRYGYTF
14,TRBD2,TRBJ2-5,-,TRBV10-3,TGTGCCATAGCCGGGACTAGCGGTTACAATGAGCAGTACTTC,CAIAGTSGYNEQYF
16,-,TRBJ2-7,-,TRBV7-9,TGTGCCAGCAGCACCAGCCCGGGGGACGGGGTATACGAGCAGTACTTC,CASSTSPGDGVYEQYF
14,-,TRBJ1-2,few,TRBV4-3,TGCGCCAGCAGCCAATTGGGACCGGTCTATGGCTACACCTTC,CASSQLGPVYGYTF
14,-,TRBJ2-7,-,TRBV4-3,TGCGCCAGCAGCCAAGATTTGTCGGGATGCGAGCAGTACTTC,CASSQDLSGCEQYF
14,-,TRBJ1-1,-,TRBV14,TGTGCCAGCAGCCCACCCCTGGGGCAGTCTACAGCTTTCTTT,CASSPPLGQSTAFF
15,-,TRBJ1-2,-,TRBV20-1,TGCAGTGCTAGAGATCATGGAGGGGGATTCTATGGCTACACCTTC,CSARDHGGGFYGYTF
13,TRBD1,TRBJ2-5,-,TRBV11-2,TGTGCCAGCAGCGTGGGACAGCAAGGGACCCAGTACTTC,CASSVGQQGTQYF
15,-,TRBJ1-2,few,TRBV4-3,TGCGCCAGCAGCCAAAGGGACGGACTGGGGGTTGGCTACACCTTC,CASSQRDGLGVGYTF
14,TRBD1,TRBJ2-7,-,TRBV12-3/TRBV12-4,TGTGCCAGCAGTTTTTGGGACAGATCCTACGAGCAGTACTTC,CASSFWDRSYEQYF
17,-,TRBJ2-1,-,TRBV20-1,TGCAGTGCTAGATCGCTCGACAGAGCCCTCTCCTACAATGAGCAGTTCTTC,CSARSLDRALSYNEQFF
16,-,TRBJ2-3,-,TRBV20-1,TGCAGTGCTAGAGATCCCTGGGGCGGAAACACAGATACGCAGTATTTT,CSARDPWGGNTDTQYF
16,-,TRBJ1-1,-,TRBV3-1,TGTGCCAGCAGCCAACGGGGGCGCGGGGTGAACACTGAAGCTTTCTTT,CASSQRGRGVNTEAFF
15,TRBD1,TRBJ2-7,-,TRBV5-1,TGCGCCAGCAGCCTAGACAGGGTATCCGTCAATGAGCAGTACTTC,CASSLDRVSVNEQYF
14,TRBD1,TRBJ2-7,-,TRBV2,TGTGCCAGCAGTGCCGGGACAGGGGGCTTCGAGCAGTACTTC,CASSAGTGGFEQYF
14,-,TRBJ2-3,-,TRBV6-2/TRBV6-3,TGTGCCAGCGGAGACTCTGACGGCGGGGATACGCAGTTTTTT,CASGDSDGGDTQFF
13,TRBD1,TRBJ1-5,-,TRBV20-1,TGCAGTGCTGTGGGGGACAGAAATCAGCCCCAGCATTTT,CSAVGDRNQPQHF
14,-,TRBJ1-1,-,TRBV29-1,TGCAGCGTTGAAGGCGGAGGGAGTGTCACTGAAGCTTTCTTT,CSVEGGGSVTEAFF
13,-,TRBJ2-4,-,TRBV7-2,TGTGCCAGCAGCTTAGATGTAGGAAACATTCAGTACTTC,CASSLDVGNIQYF
16,TRBD1,TRBJ2-1,many,TRBV9,TGTGCCAGCAGCTCGACAGGACAGGGAAGCTACAATGAGCAGTTCTTC,CASSSTGQGSYNEQFF
18,-,TRBJ2-5,few,TRBV7-9,TGTGCCAGCAGACCCAAGGGGGACATTCAACTTTATAACAATGAGCAGTACTTC,CASRPKGDIQLYNNEQYF
16,-,TRBJ2-3,few,TRBV5-1,TGCGCCAGCAGCTTGAGCCGGGGGATGGGGACAGATACGCAGTATTTT,CASSLSRGMGTDTQYF
14,TRBD1,TRBJ2-7,few,TRBV20-1,TGCAGTGCTACCGGAAACAGGGGCAGCTACGAGCAGTACTTC,CSATGNRGSYEQYF
15,-,TRBJ2-7,-,TRBV3-1,TGTGCCAGCAGCCAAGATGTCGGAATTAGTCGCGAGCAGTACTTC,CASSQDVGISREQYF
14,-,TRBJ1-1,-,TRBV25-1,TGTGCCAGCAGTGTAGGGAGTTGGGGCACTGAAGCTTTCTTT,CASSVGSWGTEAFF
14,-,TRBJ2-1,-,TRBV5-1,TGCGCCAGCAGCTTGGGAAGTAATATCGATGAGCAGTTCTTC,CASSLGSNIDEQFF
16,-,TRBJ1-4,-,TRBV9,TGTGCCAGCAGCACCCGGACCTGGGCCCGGGGTGAAAAACTGTTTTTT,CASSTRTWARGEKLFF
15,TRBD1,TRBJ2-1,once,TRBV7-9,TGTGCCAGCAGCTTAGAGCAGGGGGCGAAAGGTGAGCAGTTCTTC,CASSLEQGAKGEQFF
16,-,TRBJ2-5,-,TRBV4-1,TGCGCCAGCAGCCAAGATTGGGCTACAGTGGAAGAGACCCAGTACTTC,CASSQDWATVEETQYF
13,TRBD1,TRBJ1-4,few,TRBV2,TGTGCCACAGAGACAGGGTATAATGAAAAACTGTTTTTT,CATETGYNEKLFF
16,TRBD2,TRBJ2-1,few,TRBV4-1,TGCGCCAGCAGCCAAGGCCCGAGTACTAGCGGGGGTGAGCAGTTCTTC,CASSQGPSTSGGEQFF
16,-,TRBJ1-1,few,TRBV6-6,TGTGCCAGCAGTTACTCGAACGGGGGGCAGAGGACTGAAGCTTTCTTT,CASSYSNGGQRTEAFF
15,TRBD2,TRBJ2-1,-,TRBV24-1,TGTGCCACCAGTGACCCTGGACTAGAAGGGAGTGAGCAGTTCTTC,CATSDPGLEGSEQFF
14,-,TRBJ1-5,-,TRBV7-2,TGTGCCAGCAGCTTAGGGACAATAAATCAGCCCCAGCATTTT,CASSLGTINQPQHF
13,-,TRBJ1-5,few,TRBV20-1,TGCAGTGCTTTTGGGGGGGACAATCAGCCCCAGCATTTT,CSAFGGDNQPQHF
13,TRBD2,TRBJ2-1,-,TRBV29-1,TGCAGCGCTCGGACTAGCGGGGCCAATGAGCAGTTCTTC,CSARTSGANEQFF
15,-,TRBJ1-2,-,TRBV3-1,TGTGCCAGCAGCCAAGATCTGGCCGATATTTATGGCTACACCTTC,CASSQDLADIYGYTF
14,-,TRBJ2-2,once,TRBV10-3,TGTGCCATCAGTGTGGCAGCCACCTCCGGGGAGCTGTTTTTT,CAISVAATSGELFF
14,-,TRBJ2-3,-,TRBV19,TGTGCCAGTAGTTATAACAGGGATACAGATACGCAGTATTTT,CASSYNRDTDTQYF
13,-,TRBJ1-2,many,TRBV20-1,TGCAGTGCGGGAACCGGGACACCCCATGGCTACACCTTC,CSAGTGTPHGYTF
15,-,TRBJ1-4,few,TRBV20-1,TGCAGTGCCATCAAGGGGTCGGGGGGCGGTGAAAAACTGTTTTTT,CSAIKGSGGGEKLFF
14,TRBD1,TRBJ1-4,many,TRBV3-1,TGTGCCAGCAGCCGAGACAGGGCTAATGAAAAACTGTTTTTT,CASSRDRANEKLFF
13,-,TRBJ2-7,-,TRBV3-1,TGTGCCAGCAGCCCCCGCCCTATCTACGAGCAGTACTTC,CASSPRPIYEQYF
14,TRBD1,TRBJ2-7,few,TRBV20-1,TGCAGTGCTACAGTACAGGGGTTACCCTACGAGCAGTACTTC,CSATVQGLPYEQYF